Listed below are T cell receptor beta chains from one sample, sequenced in a study of cytomegalovirus exposure and HLA in healthy donors. Data came from immunoSEQ multiplex PCR; TCRdb stores just in-frame clones and leaves some out. The sample includes some 150,000 clones, around 77% of them seen just once. The sequencing input was PBMCs. These TCRs come from a woman between 35 and 50 years old in good health and CMV-seropositive. Both conserved end residues are part of each CDR3. D genes are given only for firm matches. Part of the rows lack a size; the others show once, few, many or a class for expanded clones.

.,TRBV2,TRBD1,TRBJ1-2,CASKTGQGSYGYTF,TGTGCCAGCAAAACGGGACAGGGGAGCTATGGCTACACCTTC
.,TRBV4-1,.,TRBJ2-1,CASSQGGGFNNEQFF,TGCGCCAGCAGCCAAGGCGGGGGCTTCAACAATGAGCAGTTCTTC
.,TRBV4-1,TRBD1,TRBJ1-5,CASSQNQGANQPQHF,TGCGCCAGCAGCCAAAATCAGGGGGCGAATCAGCCCCAGCATTTT
once,TRBV4-1,.,TRBJ2-7,CASSQDTRGFDEQYF,TGCGCCAGCAGCCAAGACACCCGGGGTTTCGACGAGCAGTACTTC
few,TRBV5-1,TRBD2,TRBJ2-2,CASTSGESTGELFF,TGCGCCAGCACTAGCGGGGAGTCAACCGGGGAGCTGTTTTTT
.,TRBV6-1,TRBD2,TRBJ2-1,CATRTSGGAANEQFF,TGTGCCACCCGGACTAGCGGGGGGGCCGCCAATGAGCAGTTCTTC
.,TRBV12-5,TRBD1,TRBJ1-4,CASGLRGQGASLNEKLFF,TGTGCTAGTGGTCTGCGGGGACAGGGGGCGTCCCTTAATGAAAAACTGTTTTTT
.,TRBV6-5,.,TRBJ2-2,CASTFAGGNTGELFF,TGTGCCAGCACCTTCGCCGGGGGGAACACCGGGGAGCTGTTTTTT
.,TRBV5-5,.,TRBJ1-1,CASSTTGSTEAFF,TGTGCCAGCAGCACTACAGGGTCCACTGAAGCTTTCTTT
.,TRBV2,.,TRBJ2-4,CASSESQGTINIQYF,TGTGCCAGCAGTGAATCCCAGGGGACTATAAACATTCAGTACTTC
.,TRBV5-4,TRBD1,TRBJ1-2,CASSLGQGAYSYGYTF,TGTGCCAGCAGCTTGGGACAGGGAGCCTACTCTTATGGCTACACCTTC
.,TRBV10-2,.,TRBJ1-1,CASRPHGGANTEAFF,TGCGCCAGCAGGCCCCACGGGGGGGCGAACACTGAAGCTTTCTTT
few,TRBV6-1,.,TRBJ2-6,CASSDPGNVLTF,TGTGCCAGCAGTGACCCCGGCAACGTCCTGACTTTC
.,TRBV9,.,TRBJ1-3,CASSPGAVSSGNTIYF,TGTGCCAGCAGCCCCGGAGCAGTGAGCTCTGGAAACACCATATATTTT
.,TRBV19,.,TRBJ2-2,CASSKADNTGELFF,TGTGCCAGTAGTAAGGCGGATAACACCGGGGAGCTGTTTTTT
.,TRBV5-1,.,TRBJ1-2,CASSEDGANYGYTF,TGCGCCAGCAGCGAGGATGGGGCGAACTATGGCTACACCTTC
.,TRBV10-3,.,TRBJ1-5,CAISSTGAYNQPQHF,TGTGCCATCAGTTCGACAGGCGCCTACAATCAGCCCCAGCATTTT
once,TRBV19,TRBD1,TRBJ1-5,CASTGETGHYSNQPQHF,TGTGCCAGTACCGGAGAGACAGGGCATTATAGCAATCAGCCCCAGCATTTT
once,TRBV9,.,TRBJ2-2,CASSVVPTGGTGELFF,TGTGCCAGCAGCGTAGTCCCGACAGGTGGCACCGGGGAGCTGTTTTTT
.,TRBV7-9,TRBD1,TRBJ2-7,CASSSHPGTGGYEQYF,TGTGCCAGCAGCTCGCACCCCGGGACAGGGGGGTACGAGCAGTACTTC
.,TRBV6-1,.,TRBJ1-1,CASRKGGAMNTEAFF,TGTGCCAGCAGGAAGGGTGGGGCTATGAACACTGAAGCTTTCTTT
.,TRBV5-6,.,TRBJ1-2,CASNSLGLTYTF,TGTGCCAGCAACTCCTTGGGCTTAACCTACACCTTC
.,TRBV18,.,TRBJ2-6,CASSPRIAASSGANVLTF,TGTGCCAGCTCACCAAGGATCGCAGCGAGCTCTGGGGCCAACGTCCTGACTTTC
.,TRBV18,TRBD2,TRBJ2-3,CASSSQSSGGPQVTGTQYF,TGTGCCAGCTCCTCTCAAAGTAGCGGGGGGCCACAAGTAACGGGTACGCAGTATTTT
.,TRBV15,.,TRBJ2-7,CATSRDLSSGYEQYF,TGTGCCACCAGCAGAGATCTCAGTAGCGGCTACGAGCAGTACTTC
.,TRBV12-5,TRBD1,TRBJ2-3,CASGLGDRTLSTDTQYF,TGTGCTAGTGGTTTGGGGGACAGGACCTTAAGCACAGATACGCAGTATTTT
.,TRBV11-2,TRBD2,TRBJ2-5,CASRSGGAGETQYF,TGTGCCAGCAGAAGCGGGGGGGCAGGGGAGACCCAGTACTTC
.,TRBV19,.,TRBJ2-2,CASSIGGGPTGELFF,TGTGCCAGTAGTATAGGGGGCGGACCCACCGGGGAGCTGTTTTTT
.,TRBV2,TRBD1,TRBJ1-5,CASRRDRTPNQPQHF,TGTGCCAGCCGGAGGGACAGGACCCCCAATCAGCCCCAGCATTTT
.,TRBV28,TRBD1,TRBJ2-1,CASSSPGQVVGEQFF,TGTGCCAGCAGTTCCCCGGGACAGGTAGTGGGTGAGCAGTTCTTC
.,TRBV15,.,TRBJ1-1,CATSRDPLSGSEAFF,TGTGCCACCAGCAGAGATCCGCTTTCAGGGTCTGAAGCTTTCTTT
.,TRBV19,.,TRBJ1-1,CASTGRGYTEAFF,TGTGCCAGTACGGGTCGGGGGTACACTGAAGCTTTCTTT
.,TRBV7-9,TRBD1,TRBJ1-2,CASSLGGDRANYGYTF,TGTGCCAGCAGCTTAGGGGGGGACAGGGCGAACTATGGCTACACCTTC
.,TRBV18,TRBD1,TRBJ1-1,CASSPPRTGSTEAFF,TGTGCCAGCTCACCTCCGCGGACAGGGAGTACTGAAGCTTTCTTT
.,TRBV19,TRBD1,TRBJ1-1,CASNSRGRGDTEAFF,TGTGCCAGTAACTCGAGGGGGCGGGGGGACACTGAAGCTTTCTTT
.,TRBV19,TRBD1,TRBJ1-5,CASIGSGGGAGQPQHF,TGTGCCAGTATAGGTTCTGGAGGGGGCGCGGGACAGCCCCAGCATTTT